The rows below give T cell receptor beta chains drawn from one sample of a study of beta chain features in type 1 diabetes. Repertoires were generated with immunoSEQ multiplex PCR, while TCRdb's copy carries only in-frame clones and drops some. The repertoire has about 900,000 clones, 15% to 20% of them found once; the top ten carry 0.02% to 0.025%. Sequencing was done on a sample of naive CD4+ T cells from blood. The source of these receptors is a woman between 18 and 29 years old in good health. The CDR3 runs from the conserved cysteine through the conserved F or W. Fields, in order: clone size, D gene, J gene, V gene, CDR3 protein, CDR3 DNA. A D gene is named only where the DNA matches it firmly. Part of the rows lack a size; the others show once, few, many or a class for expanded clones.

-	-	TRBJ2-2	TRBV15	CATSRGRTTTGELFF	TGTGCCACCAGCAGAGGGAGGACTACCACCGGGGAGCTGTTTTTT
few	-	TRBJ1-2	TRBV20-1	CSAPGPRGGTF	TGCAGTGCCCCCGGGCCCCGGGGCGGCACCTTC
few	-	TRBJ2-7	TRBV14	CASGYFYEQYF	TGTGCCAGCGGCTATTTCTACGAGCAGTACTTC
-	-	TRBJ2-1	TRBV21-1	CASSTGSRSYNEQFF	TGTGCCAGCAGCACCGGGAGTCGGTCCTACAATGAGCAGTTCTTC
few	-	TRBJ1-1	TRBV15	CATSSQTNTEAFF	TGTGCCACCAGCAGCCAGACGAACACTGAAGCTTTCTTT
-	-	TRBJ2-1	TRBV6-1	CASSPDRGPYNEQFF	TGTGCCAGCAGCCCCGACAGAGGTCCCTACAATGAGCAGTTCTTC
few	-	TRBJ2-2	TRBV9	CASSPQPGGVTGELFF	TGTGCCAGCAGCCCTCAGCCAGGGGGGGTCACCGGGGAGCTGTTTTTT
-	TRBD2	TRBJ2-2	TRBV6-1	CASRKRELTGELFF	TGTGCCAGCAGGAAGCGGGAACTAACCGGGGAGCTGTTTTTT
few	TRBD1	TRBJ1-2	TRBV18	CASSPGQGNYGYTF	TGTGCCAGCTCACCTGGACAGGGAAACTATGGCTACACCTTC
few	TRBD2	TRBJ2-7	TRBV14	CASSQPGLEVEQYF	TGTGCCAGCAGCCAGCCCGGACTAGAGGTCGAGCAGTACTTC
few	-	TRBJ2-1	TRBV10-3	CAIPAPLQGPGSYNEQFF	TGTGCCATCCCCGCCCCACTTCAGGGCCCCGGCTCCTACAATGAGCAGTTCTTC
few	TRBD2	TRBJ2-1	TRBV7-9	CASSLRTTSGRGNEQFF	TGTGCCAGCAGCTTACGAACAACTAGCGGGAGGGGCAATGAGCAGTTCTTC
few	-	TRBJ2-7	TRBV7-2	CASSLTGTRLPYEQYF	TGTGCCAGCAGCTTAACCGGGACTCGACTTCCCTACGAGCAGTACTTC
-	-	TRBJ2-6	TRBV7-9	CASTRSSGANVLTF	TGTGCCAGCACCCGTTCCTCTGGGGCCAACGTCCTGACTTTC
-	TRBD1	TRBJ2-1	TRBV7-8	CASSLVPGGEQFF	TGTGCCAGCAGCTTAGTCCCAGGGGGTGAGCAGTTCTTC
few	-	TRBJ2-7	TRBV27	CASRPTRTAYAYEQYF	TGTGCCAGCAGACCGACCCGGACAGCGTATGCCTACGAGCAGTACTTC
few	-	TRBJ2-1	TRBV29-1	CSVKRGSTSNYNEQFF	TGCAGCGTCAAAAGGGGGTCGACCAGCAACTACAATGAGCAGTTCTTC
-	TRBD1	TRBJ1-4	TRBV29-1	CSVSTRPGTGYLEKLFF	TGCAGCGTTTCCACTCGGCCCGGGACAGGGTATTTGGAAAAACTGTTTTTT
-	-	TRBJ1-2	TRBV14	CASSQDPGEGYTF	TGTGCCAGCAGCCAGGATCCAGGGGAAGGCTACACCTTC
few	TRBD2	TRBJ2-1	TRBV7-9	CASSLALAGGIGEQFF	TGTGCCAGCAGCTTAGCGCTAGCGGGAGGAATTGGAGAGCAGTTCTTC
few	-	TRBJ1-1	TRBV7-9	CASSPQENTEAFF	TGTGCCAGCAGCCCCCAGGAGAACACTGAAGCTTTCTTT
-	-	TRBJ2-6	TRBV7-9	CASSSGRFSGANVLTF	TGTGCCAGCAGCTCAGGACGGTTCTCTGGGGCCAACGTCCTGACTTTC
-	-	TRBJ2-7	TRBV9	CASSVEASRAYEQYF	TGTGCCAGCAGCGTAGAGGCTAGCAGAGCCTACGAGCAGTACTTC
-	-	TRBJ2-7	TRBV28	CASSLVSSGVFYEQYF	TGTGCCAGCAGTTTGGTTTCATCGGGAGTTTTCTACGAGCAGTACTTC
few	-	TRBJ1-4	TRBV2	CASSSNWAGKLFF	TGTGCCAGCAGTTCCAATTGGGCGGGAAAACTGTTTTTT
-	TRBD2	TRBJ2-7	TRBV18	CASSPSGTSGSVWEQYF	TGTGCCAGCTCACCCAGCGGGACTAGCGGGAGCGTGTGGGAGCAGTACTTC
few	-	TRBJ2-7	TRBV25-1	CASSETGYEQYF	TGTGCCAGCAGTGAAACCGGCTACGAGCAGTACTTC
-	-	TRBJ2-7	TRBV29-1	CSVKYQGSFGEQYF	TGCAGCGTTAAATATCAGGGGAGTTTTGGCGAGCAGTACTTC
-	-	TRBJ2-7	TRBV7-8	CASSLRFPSGAVYEQYF	TGTGCCAGCAGCTTAAGATTCCCGTCCGGGGCTGTATACGAGCAGTACTTC
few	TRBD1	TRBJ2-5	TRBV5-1	CASRQGASQETQYF	TGCGCCAGCAGACAGGGGGCGTCCCAAGAGACCCAGTACTTC
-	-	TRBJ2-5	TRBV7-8	CASSSGTVKETQYF	TGTGCCAGCAGCTCCGGGACGGTGAAAGAGACCCAGTACTTC